Sequencing of this TCR beta chain was carried out in a study of blood T cell repertoires in COVID-19. Overall study: The United States, Italy and Spain provided the acute and convalescent COVID-19 samples. Sources were T cells, B-cell-depleted T cells, or PBMCs; the material itself was cDNA or gDNA.

V dropped 7 bases and J dropped 1 base, with 18 bases sitting between them. The length of the CDR3 is 16 residues. Germline V CDR1 and CDR2: SGHVS, FQNEAQ. As handled by the study authors: Estimates of nucleated cell counts were drawn from the amplification of reference gene primers. Measured with immunoSEQ multiplex PCR; TCRdb has only the in-frame clones, and not every one. The D gene and trimming were derived from the DNA, and the V and J assignments and clone size from that table. The sample shows about 80,000 clones, under 90% of them seen only once. Input material: peripheral blood. The rearrangement joins TRBV7-8 to TRBJ2-3; tentative D call: TRBD2 (5 bases). This TCR was recovered from a human donor in a cohort sampled during active COVID-19. The CDR3 reads CASTLGLGAGTDTQYF. The DNA for the CDR3 is TGTGCCAGCACCCTAGGTTTAGGAGCGGGCACAGATACGCAGTATTTT.